The 5 T cell receptor beta chains in this list originate from one sample, sequenced in a study of identifying expanded T cells in peripheral blood. Produced via immunoSEQ multiplex PCR; TCRdb's table is partial and in-frame only. The sample shows 85,000 to 100,000 clones, about 87% of them seen only once. The specimen was blood. The receptors were gathered from a person aged 18 to 75 in good health.

V usage is TRBV5-1 and J usage is TRBJ2-5, with 10 positions matching TRBD2. V shed 1 base and J 3 bases; nucleotides not matched to a gene: 6. The CDR3 is 16 residues long. Germline CDR1 reads SGHRS; CDR2 reads YFSETQ. CDR3 DNA: TGCGCCAGCAGCTTGAGCGGGAGGGTTGGGGAAGAGACCCAGTACTTC. It specifies CASSLSGRVGEETQYF.

The chain has TRBV5-1 and TRBJ1-4, with D unclear. The germline V gene has CDR1 SGHRS and CDR2 YFSETQ. This CDR3 spans 13 amino acids. Trimming removed 4 bases at V and 12 bases at J, with 16 bases between. CDR3 sequence reads: CASSRDGLGELFF. The CDR3 bases are TGCGCCAGCAGCCGTGACGGGCTTGGAGAACTGTTTTTT. Complete variable domain (other parts from reference TRBV5-1 and TRBJ1-4): KAGVTQTPRYLIKTRGQQVTLSCSPISGHRSVSWYQQTPGQGLQFLFEYFSETQRNKGNFPGRFSGRQFSNSRSEMNVSTLELGDSALYLCASSRDGLGELFFGSGTQLSVL.

The rearrangement joins TRBV6-6 to TRBJ2-7; TRBD2 is a possible D gene (5 bases). The CDR3 contains 14 residues. The germline V and J ends were trimmed by 0 bases and 0 bases, with 6 bases remaining between them. CDR1 and CDR2 (germline): MNHNY, SVGAGI (reference sequence). The CDR3 DNA sequence: TGTGCCAGCAGTTACTCAGGGAGCTCCTACGAGCAGTACTTC. Translated, it gives CASSYSGSSYEQYF.

This chain joins TRBV19 and TRBJ2-1, with D unresolved. The CDR3 consists of 14 residues. The ends were cut back, 2 bases at V and 2 bases at J, with 7 bases in the middle. Germline CDR1 is LNHDA and CDR2 is SQIVND (reference sequence). The CDR3 sequence: CASSISPAYNEQFF. DNA for the CDR3: TGTGCCAGTAGTATATCCCCCGCCTACAATGAGCAGTTCTTC.

The CDR3 DNA sequence: TGTACGGGGAAACTAGCGGGGGGCAACACCGGGGAGCTGTTTTTT. Translation: CTGKLAGGNTGELFF. The chain recombines TRBV6-5 with TRBJ2-2, with 12 positions matching TRBD2. Looked up from germline, CDR1 is MNHEY and CDR2 is SVGAGI. The length of the CDR3 is 15 residues.